This note documents a single TCR beta chain sequence. No antigen is known for it. Produced via immunoSEQ multiplex PCR; TCRdb's table is partial and in-frame only. The table records 20,000 to 25,000 clones, more than 80% of them present only once. Trimming removed 6 bases from V and 7 bases from J, with 12 bases in between. The germline gives CDR1 SQVTM, CDR2 ANQGSEA. The CDR3 runs to 11 residues. The sample belongs to a study of T cells in tuberculosis. Study information: CD1B tetramers identified T cells specific for mycobacterial lipid GMM.

Regarding the study as a whole: Smaller distances to GMM-specific TCRs suggested their expansion in active tuberculosis. Smaller alpha distances in active tuberculosis partly reflected shorter CDR3-alpha lengths. GEM motif frequencies gave about 70% accuracy; the GMM repertoire gave approximately 90%.

The origin of this receptor is a donor between 10 and 35 years old with latent tuberculosis or without tuberculosis infection. The sample comprised PBMCs. The chain is built from TRBV29-1 and TRBJ1-2, with D unclear. CDR3 DNA: TGCAGCGTGGCAGGCTTGCGTGGCTACACCTTC. This sequence encodes CSVAGLRGYTF.